A selection of T cell receptor beta chains follows, all from one sample in a study of shared clonotypes between healthy human individuals. Clones were read by immunoSEQ multiplex PCR, and TCRdb kept only the in-frame ones, dropping some. The table has more than 450,000 clones, around 74% seen once. The sample taken for sequencing was PBMCs. The source is a woman aged 40 to 50 in good health. Some clones in this sample may be carry-over from other donors' samples. CDR3s include the opening cysteine and the closing phenylalanine or tryptophan. The order of the fields is D gene, J gene, V gene, clone size, CDR3 DNA, CDR3 protein. A D gene is named only where the DNA matches it firmly. The size field is filled for only some rows; it gives once, few, many or a size class.

d_call: -
j_call: TRBJ2-1
v_call: TRBV11-2
clone_size: -
cdr3_nt: TGTGCCAGCAGCCAGACTCCGAGCTCCTACAATGAGCAGTTCTTC
cdr3_aa: CASSQTPSSYNEQFF

d_call: -
j_call: TRBJ1-1
v_call: TRBV30
clone_size: many
cdr3_nt: TGTGCCTGGAGGGGTACAGGCCTCACTGAAGCTTTCTTT
cdr3_aa: CAWRGTGLTEAFF

d_call: TRBD1
j_call: TRBJ2-1
v_call: TRBV5-1
clone_size: -
cdr3_nt: TGCGCCAGCCCCCCCCCGGACAGGACGGGCGAGCAGTTCTTC
cdr3_aa: CASPPPDRTGEQFF

d_call: -
j_call: TRBJ1-5
v_call: TRBV7-9
clone_size: -
cdr3_nt: TGTGCCAGCAGCATTCAAGAACAGCCCCAGCATTTT
cdr3_aa: CASSIQEQPQHF

d_call: TRBD2
j_call: TRBJ2-2
v_call: TRBV10-3
clone_size: -
cdr3_nt: TGTGCCATCAATGGGTTTAGCGGGAGGCGGGACACCGGGGAGCTGTTTTTT
cdr3_aa: CAINGFSGRRDTGELFF

d_call: TRBD2
j_call: TRBJ2-5
v_call: TRBV5-6
clone_size: -
cdr3_nt: TGTGCCAGCAGCTTGGAGGTGGCGGGAGGCCTCCAAGAGACCCAGTACTTC
cdr3_aa: CASSLEVAGGLQETQYF

d_call: -
j_call: TRBJ1-2
v_call: TRBV7-2
clone_size: once
cdr3_nt: TGTGCCAGCAGCCCCCGCGACGGGGGAAATGGCTACACCTTC
cdr3_aa: CASSPRDGGNGYTF

d_call: -
j_call: TRBJ1-1
v_call: TRBV30
clone_size: -
cdr3_nt: TGTGCCTGGAGTGTGGCGGGTGTGTACACTGAAGCTTTCTTT
cdr3_aa: CAWSVAGVYTEAFF

d_call: TRBD1
j_call: TRBJ2-7
v_call: TRBV30
clone_size: -
cdr3_nt: TGTGCCTGGAGTGGCCACAGGGGGACAGGGGTCGAGCAGTACTTC
cdr3_aa: CAWSGHRGTGVEQYF

d_call: -
j_call: TRBJ2-1
v_call: TRBV28
clone_size: few
cdr3_nt: TGTGCCAGCGTACAGGGTAGCTCCTACAATGAGCAGTTCTTC
cdr3_aa: CASVQGSSYNEQFF